This T cell receptor (beta chain) was recorded in a study of blood T cell repertoires in COVID-19. The overall study: In each case, the material was cDNA or gDNA derived from T cells, B-cell-depleted T cells, or PBMCs.

CDR3 length: 18 residues. Study processing details: It was from reference gene primer amplification that nucleated cell counts were estimated. Clones were read by immunoSEQ multiplex PCR, and TCRdb kept only the in-frame ones, dropping some. V, J and clone size reflect that table, while D and trimming were determined from the DNA. This sample has 150,000 to 200,000 clones, with approximately 80% found just once. Individuals drawn from 24 US areas were roughly 18 to 95 years old. The receptor was derived from a man aged 45-60 years who had recovered from COVID-19. V and J are TRBV21-1 and TRBJ1-2; the table assigns TRBD1, which was not confirmed against the DNA. TRBV21-1 is noted as a pseudogene. Sequenced: PBMCs or T cells enriched from blood (not recorded which). The CDR3 region has the DNA TGTGCCAGCAGCAAAGTGAGGGGGCCCCCAACTACTAACTATGGCTACACCTTC. Translating it yields CASSKVRGPPTTNYGYTF.